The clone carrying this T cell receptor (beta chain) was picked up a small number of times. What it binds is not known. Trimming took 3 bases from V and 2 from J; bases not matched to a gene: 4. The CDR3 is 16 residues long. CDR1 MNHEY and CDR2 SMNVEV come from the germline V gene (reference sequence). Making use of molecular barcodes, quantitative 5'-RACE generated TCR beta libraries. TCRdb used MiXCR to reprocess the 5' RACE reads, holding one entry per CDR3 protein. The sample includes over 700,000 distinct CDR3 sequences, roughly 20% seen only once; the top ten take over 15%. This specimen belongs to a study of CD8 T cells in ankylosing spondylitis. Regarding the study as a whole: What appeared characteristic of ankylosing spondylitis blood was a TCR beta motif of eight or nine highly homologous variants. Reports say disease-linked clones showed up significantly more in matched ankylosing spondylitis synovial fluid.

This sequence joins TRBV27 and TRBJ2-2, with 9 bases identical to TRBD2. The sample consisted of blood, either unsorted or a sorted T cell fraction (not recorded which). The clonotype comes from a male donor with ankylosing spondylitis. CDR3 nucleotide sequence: TGTGCCAGCAGTTTGGGACTAGCTGAAAACACCGGGGAGCTGTTTTTT. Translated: CASSLGLAENTGELFF.